This TCR beta chain appears in the sequencing data of a study of blood T cell repertoires in COVID-19. V was trimmed by 4 bases and J by 3 bases, leaving 13 bases between them. Germline V gives CDR1 ENHRY, CDR2 SYGVKD. CDR3 length: 15 amino acids. Profiled with immunoSEQ multiplex PCR; TCRdb holds only in-frame clones, not every one. The sample lists approximately 200,000 clones, approximately 81% occurring once. The specimen was peripheral blood. The clonotype comes from a woman aged 60-75 years who had recovered from COVID-19. The genes are TRBV10-3 and TRBJ1-3; TRBD1 is a possible D gene (6 bases). The chain's CDR3 is CAISASDSFGNTIYF. The CDR3 bases are TGTGCCATCAGTGCGTCGGACAGCTTTGGAAACACCATATATTTT.